This is a list of T cell receptor beta chains from one sample in a study of cytomegalovirus exposure and HLA in healthy donors. Clones were read by immunoSEQ multiplex PCR, and TCRdb kept only the in-frame ones, dropping some. Of around 120,000 clones listed, 80% are singletons. What was sequenced was PBMCs. The receptors derive from a male donor in good health and CMV-seronegative. The CDR3 runs from the conserved cysteine through the conserved F or W. Fields, in order: CDR3 protein, CDR3 length, V gene.

cdr3_aa: CASSLKGGTGELFF
cdr3_length: 14
v_call: TRBV5-1

cdr3_aa: CASSNSGLTYEQYF
cdr3_length: 14
v_call: TRBV6-5

cdr3_aa: CASGLGQAGNTIYF
cdr3_length: 14
v_call: TRBV12-5

cdr3_aa: CASSQATPGGAGTDTQYF
cdr3_length: 18
v_call: TRBV4-3

cdr3_aa: CASSPLGVDRQETQYF
cdr3_length: 16
v_call: TRBV19

cdr3_aa: CTSSQVSQGWSETQYF
cdr3_length: 16
v_call: TRBV1

cdr3_aa: CASSVGVSGSTDTQYF
cdr3_length: 16
v_call: TRBV9

cdr3_aa: CASSLQGRGNTIYF
cdr3_length: 14
v_call: TRBV27

cdr3_aa: CASGRLAVLTEELFF
cdr3_length: 15
v_call: TRBV11-2

cdr3_aa: CAISGTDGYTF
cdr3_length: 11
v_call: TRBV10-3

cdr3_aa: CASTPGLAGPYNEQFF
cdr3_length: 16
v_call: TRBV27

cdr3_aa: CASSDPDSWGTDTQYF
cdr3_length: 16
v_call: TRBV21-1

cdr3_aa: CASSRGLSGTNYGYTF
cdr3_length: 16
v_call: TRBV5-6

cdr3_aa: CASSHRDRTYNEQFF
cdr3_length: 15
v_call: TRBV6-5

cdr3_aa: CASSESGTSAYNEQFF
cdr3_length: 16
v_call: TRBV6-4

cdr3_aa: CASSKQGRGLNEKLFF
cdr3_length: 16
v_call: TRBV5-1

cdr3_aa: CASSEPGTGELFF
cdr3_length: 13
v_call: TRBV2

cdr3_aa: CASSNRVLNQPQHF
cdr3_length: 14
v_call: TRBV10-2